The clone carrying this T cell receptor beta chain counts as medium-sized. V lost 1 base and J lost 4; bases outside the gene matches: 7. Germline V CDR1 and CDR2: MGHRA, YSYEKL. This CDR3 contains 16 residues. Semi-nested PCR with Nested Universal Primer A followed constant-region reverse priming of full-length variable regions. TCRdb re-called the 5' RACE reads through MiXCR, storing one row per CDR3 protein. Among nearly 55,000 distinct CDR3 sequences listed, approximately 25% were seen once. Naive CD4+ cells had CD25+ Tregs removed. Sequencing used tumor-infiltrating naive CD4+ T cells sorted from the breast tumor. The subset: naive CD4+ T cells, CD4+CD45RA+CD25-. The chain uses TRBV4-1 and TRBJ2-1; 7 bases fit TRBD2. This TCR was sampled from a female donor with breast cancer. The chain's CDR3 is CASSQGRSLAYNEQFF. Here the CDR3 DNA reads TGCGCCAGCAGCCAAGGACGGTCACTAGCGTACAATGAGCAGTTCTTC.